The subject of this entry is one TCR beta chain. Antigen: not known. With V trimmed by 4 bases and J by 5 bases, 9 bases remained unmatched. Germline V CDR1 and CDR2: SGHKS, YYEKEE (reference sequence). The CDR3 runs 15 residues. The sample is drawn from a study of T-cell reconstitution after alpha-beta-depleted transplantation in children. The study, taken as a whole, reports: Surviving recipient cells, namely T cells and thymic progenitors, were the source of high day-60 TCRbeta diversity in some patients. At one year after transplant, newly produced T cells mostly accounted for T-cell counts and diversity. Reported findings indicate that, about two months after transplant, alpha-beta T cells came from several hundred expanded clones, which were derived from non-depleted graft cells.

Library preparation (for TCRbeta) was performed with unique molecular identifiers. One entry per CDR3 protein, called by TCRdb with MiXCR from the PCR reads. Here the sample spans approximately 500,000 distinct CDR3 sequences, roughly a quarter being singletons. The genes are TRBV5-5 and TRBJ2-1; 7 bases line up with TRBD2. The TCR was taken from a boy in the first two years of life with Wiskott-Aldrich syndrome, due to receive a stem cell transplant. The sequences come from PBMCs, collected before TCRalphabeta/CD19-depleted stem cell transplant. CDR3 bases: TGTGCCAGCAGCCGGATTCTAGCGGTTAACAATGAGCAGTTCTTC. Translation: CASSRILAVNNEQFF.